The present TCR beta chain was sequenced within a study of blood T cell repertoires in COVID-19. Study-level background: Some COVID-19 samples were acute and others convalescent; all came from the United States, Italy and Spain. T cells, B-cell-depleted T cells, or PBMCs provided the cDNA or gDNA that served as material.

Germline V lookup: CDR1 SGHRS, CDR2 YFSETQ. The V segment lost 5 bases and the J segment 0 bases; nucleotides outside the gene matches: 7. The CDR3 contains 15 residues. The authors' processing: Amplification of reference gene primers was used by the study to estimate nucleated cell counts. Assay used: immunoSEQ multiplex PCR; TCRdb lists only in-frame clones, some missing. Clonal size and the V and J genes are those of that table, whereas D and trimming came from the DNA. The table lists over 85,000 clones, 70% to 90% of them singletons. The sample was peripheral blood. This TCR derives from a man aged 55 to 70 with acute or convalescent COVID-19. This rearrangement joins TRBV5-1 to TRBJ1-2; 7 bases are shared with TRBD1. For the CDR3, the DNA is TGCGCCAGCAGTGGGGGACAGCCTGCTAACTATGGCTACACCTTC. This gives the protein CASSGGQPANYGYTF.